These T cell receptor beta chains were read from a single sample in a study of cytomegalovirus exposure and HLA in healthy donors. Using immunoSEQ multiplex PCR, the repertoire was profiled, and TCRdb retains in-frame clones only, with some absent. The sample has more than 95,000 clones; around 80% are singletons. The sample consisted of PBMCs. The receptors originated from a woman between 40 and 50 years old in good health and CMV-seronegative. The CDR3 runs from the conserved cysteine through the conserved F or W. Fields, in order: clone size, V gene, CDR3 protein. Rows give clone size only sometimes, using once, few, many, or a class for an expanded clone.

clone size: .; V gene: TRBV7-9; CDR3 protein: CASSGLAGGAETQYF
clone size: .; V gene: TRBV9; CDR3 protein: CASSVGVGREYTDTQYF
clone size: .; V gene: TRBV18; CDR3 protein: CASSQLADPSYEQYF
clone size: .; V gene: TRBV4-2; CDR3 protein: CASSQDRLGGTDTQYF
clone size: .; V gene: TRBV9; CDR3 protein: CASSVDPGDYGYTF
clone size: .; V gene: TRBV7-9; CDR3 protein: CASSQKWPTDTQYF
clone size: .; V gene: TRBV19; CDR3 protein: CASSGLAGTYEQYF
clone size: .; V gene: TRBV28; CDR3 protein: CASSLSTDTQYF
clone size: .; V gene: TRBV14; CDR3 protein: CASSPRQGPFYGYTF
clone size: .; V gene: TRBV28; CDR3 protein: CASILDSPGGEAFF
clone size: .; V gene: TRBV2; CDR3 protein: CASGGDTDTQYF
clone size: .; V gene: TRBV18; CDR3 protein: CASSPGGASNQPQHF
clone size: .; V gene: TRBV27; CDR3 protein: CASRTRGTQYF
clone size: .; V gene: TRBV9; CDR3 protein: CASSTSTGVNTEAFF
clone size: .; V gene: TRBV4-3; CDR3 protein: CASSQEPPRGRGTSGNIQYF
clone size: .; V gene: TRBV19; CDR3 protein: CASLGAPGELFF
clone size: .; V gene: TRBV18; CDR3 protein: CASSPGQGSNQPQHF
clone size: .; V gene: TRBV11-2; CDR3 protein: CASSLEAGGQPQHF
clone size: .; V gene: TRBV28; CDR3 protein: CASSLSRANTEAFF
clone size: few; V gene: TRBV4-3; CDR3 protein: CASSQESRGNQPQHF
clone size: .; V gene: TRBV28; CDR3 protein: CASSVQQALYF
clone size: .; V gene: TRBV18; CDR3 protein: CASSLDRGQPQHF
clone size: .; V gene: TRBV5-6; CDR3 protein: CASSLGLARGELFF
clone size: .; V gene: TRBV5-6; CDR3 protein: CASSLLAGRLGQFF
clone size: .; V gene: TRBV9; CDR3 protein: CASSGTVSTDTQYF
clone size: .; V gene: TRBV19; CDR3 protein: CASCTSGRAYNEQFF
clone size: .; V gene: TRBV11-3; CDR3 protein: CASSLVRGNEQFF
clone size: .; V gene: TRBV4-3; CDR3 protein: CASSQENVVELLAGGPGEQFF
clone size: .; V gene: TRBV28; CDR3 protein: CASSNPPGTGGAEEGEQYF
clone size: .; V gene: TRBV7-9; CDR3 protein: CASSLQGGLASNEQFF
clone size: .; V gene: TRBV27; CDR3 protein: CASSLSGESTDTQYF
clone size: .; V gene: TRBV9; CDR3 protein: CASSGGRAGDTQYF
clone size: once; V gene: TRBV23-1; CDR3 protein: CASSRRGRAKNEQFF
clone size: .; V gene: TRBV19; CDR3 protein: CASSIRRAQQPQHF
clone size: few; V gene: TRBV30; CDR3 protein: CAWRSTATNEKLFF
clone size: .; V gene: TRBV10-3; CDR3 protein: CAIRGQDQETQYF
clone size: .; V gene: TRBV6-5; CDR3 protein: CASSPGGQGLYEQYF
clone size: few; V gene: TRBV7-2; CDR3 protein: CASSLDWSTTRRQYF
clone size: .; V gene: TRBV19; CDR3 protein: CASSAGTGVLNEQFF
clone size: .; V gene: TRBV29-1; CDR3 protein: CSVRSGQGRETQYF
clone size: .; V gene: TRBV5-5; CDR3 protein: CASSLRITSPTYEQYF
clone size: few; V gene: TRBV7-7; CDR3 protein: CASSPDSGTGVYEQYF
clone size: .; V gene: TRBV5-1; CDR3 protein: CASSRRQGNRLYEQYF
clone size: few; V gene: TRBV6-5; CDR3 protein: CASSWGQGQSTDTQYF
clone size: .; V gene: TRBV28; CDR3 protein: CASSLSPNDEKLFF
clone size: .; V gene: TRBV13; CDR3 protein: CASSLGQGMGEQYF
clone size: .; V gene: TRBV4-1; CDR3 protein: CASSQDLYPEEQFF
clone size: .; V gene: TRBV5-1; CDR3 protein: CASRWGTGTTNEKLFF